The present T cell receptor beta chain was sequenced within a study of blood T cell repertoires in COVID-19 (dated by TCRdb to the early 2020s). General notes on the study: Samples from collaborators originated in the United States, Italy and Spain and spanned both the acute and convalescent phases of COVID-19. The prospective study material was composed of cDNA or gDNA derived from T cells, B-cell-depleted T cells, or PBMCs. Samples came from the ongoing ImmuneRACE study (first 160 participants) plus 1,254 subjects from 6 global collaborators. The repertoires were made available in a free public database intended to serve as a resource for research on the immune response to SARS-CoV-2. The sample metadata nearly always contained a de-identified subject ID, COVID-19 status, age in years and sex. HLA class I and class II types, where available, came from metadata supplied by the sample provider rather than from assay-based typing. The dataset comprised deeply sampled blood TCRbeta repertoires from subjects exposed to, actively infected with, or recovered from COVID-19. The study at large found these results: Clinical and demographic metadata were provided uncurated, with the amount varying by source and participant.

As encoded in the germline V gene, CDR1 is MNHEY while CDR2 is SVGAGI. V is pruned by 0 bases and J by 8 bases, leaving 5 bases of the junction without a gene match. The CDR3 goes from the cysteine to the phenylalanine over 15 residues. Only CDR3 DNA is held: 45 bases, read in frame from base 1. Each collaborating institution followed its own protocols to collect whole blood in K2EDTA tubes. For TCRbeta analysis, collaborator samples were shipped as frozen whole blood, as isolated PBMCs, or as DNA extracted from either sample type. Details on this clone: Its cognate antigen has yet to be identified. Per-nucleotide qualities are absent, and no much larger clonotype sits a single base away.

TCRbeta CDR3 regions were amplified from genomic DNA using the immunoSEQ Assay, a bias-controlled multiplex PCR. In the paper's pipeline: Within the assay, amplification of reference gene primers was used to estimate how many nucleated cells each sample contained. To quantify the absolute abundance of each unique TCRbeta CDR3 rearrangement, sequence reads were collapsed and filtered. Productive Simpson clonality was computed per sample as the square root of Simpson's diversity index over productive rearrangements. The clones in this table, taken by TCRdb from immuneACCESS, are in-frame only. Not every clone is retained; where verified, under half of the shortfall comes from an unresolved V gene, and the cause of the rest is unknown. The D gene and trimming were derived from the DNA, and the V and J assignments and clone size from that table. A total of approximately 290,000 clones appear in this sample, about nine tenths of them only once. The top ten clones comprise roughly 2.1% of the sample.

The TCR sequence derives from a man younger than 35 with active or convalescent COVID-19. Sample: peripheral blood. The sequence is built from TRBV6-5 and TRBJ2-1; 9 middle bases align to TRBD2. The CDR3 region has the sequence CASSYSSSGTYEQFF. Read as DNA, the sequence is TGTGCCAGCAGTTACTCCTCTAGCGGGACCTATGAGCAGTTCTTC.